This T cell receptor beta chain was identified in a study of blood T cell repertoires in COVID-19. Study-wide background: Donors in the United States, Italy and Spain gave samples during acute or convalescent COVID-19. PBMCs, B-cell-depleted T cells, or T cells were the source of the cDNA or gDNA that made up the material.

Those enrolled in Seattle joined during active infection and were followed longitudinally afterward. The authors' processing: For nucleated cells, counts were estimated from reference gene primer amplification. Only in-frame clones appear in the TCRdb table, and some are missing; sequencing was by immunoSEQ multiplex PCR. V, J and clone size reflect that table, while D and trimming were determined from the DNA. The repertoire consists of 300,000 to 450,000 clones, with roughly nine tenths occurring once and the leading ten covering 3%. With 0 bases removed from V and 2 bases from J, the gap between germline ends came to 11 bases. Germline CDR1 SGHDN, CDR2 FVKESK. The CDR3 loop spans 16 amino acids.

This TCR was sampled from a woman younger than 45 with COVID-19, enrolled during active disease. Sequenced sample: peripheral blood. The chain carries TRBV14 and TRBJ1-3, with D perhaps matching TRBD1 (6 bases). CDR3 amino acids: CASSQDTGYTGNTIYF. The CDR3 nucleotides are TGTGCCAGCAGCCAAGATACAGGGTACACTGGAAACACCATATATTTT.